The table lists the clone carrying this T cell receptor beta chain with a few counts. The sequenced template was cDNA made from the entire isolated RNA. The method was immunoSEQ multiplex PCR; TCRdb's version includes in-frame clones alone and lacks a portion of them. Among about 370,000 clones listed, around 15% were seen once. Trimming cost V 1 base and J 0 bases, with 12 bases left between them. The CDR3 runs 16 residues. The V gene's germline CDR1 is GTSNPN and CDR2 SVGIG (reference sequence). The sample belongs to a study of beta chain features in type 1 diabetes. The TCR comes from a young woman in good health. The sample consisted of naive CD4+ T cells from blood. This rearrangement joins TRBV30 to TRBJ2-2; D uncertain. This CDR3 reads CAWSGASNANTGELFF. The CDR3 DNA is TGTGCCTGGAGTGGGGCTTCCAATGCGAACACCGGGGAGCTGTTTTTT.